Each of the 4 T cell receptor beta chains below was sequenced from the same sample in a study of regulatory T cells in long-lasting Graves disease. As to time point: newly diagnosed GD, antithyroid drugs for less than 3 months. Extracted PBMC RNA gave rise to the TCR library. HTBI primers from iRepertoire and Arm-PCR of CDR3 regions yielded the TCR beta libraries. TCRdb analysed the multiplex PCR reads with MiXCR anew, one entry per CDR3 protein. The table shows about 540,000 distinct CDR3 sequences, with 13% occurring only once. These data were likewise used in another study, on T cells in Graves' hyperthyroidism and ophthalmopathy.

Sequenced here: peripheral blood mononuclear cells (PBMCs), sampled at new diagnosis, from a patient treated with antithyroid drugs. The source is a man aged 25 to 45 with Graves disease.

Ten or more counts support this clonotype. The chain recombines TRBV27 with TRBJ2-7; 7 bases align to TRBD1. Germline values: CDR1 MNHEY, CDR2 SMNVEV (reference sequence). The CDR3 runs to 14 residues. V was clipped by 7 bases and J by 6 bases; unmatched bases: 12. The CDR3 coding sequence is TGTGCCAGCACTCGACAGGGCCCCCAGGGCGAGCAGTACTTC. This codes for CASTRQGPQGEQYF.

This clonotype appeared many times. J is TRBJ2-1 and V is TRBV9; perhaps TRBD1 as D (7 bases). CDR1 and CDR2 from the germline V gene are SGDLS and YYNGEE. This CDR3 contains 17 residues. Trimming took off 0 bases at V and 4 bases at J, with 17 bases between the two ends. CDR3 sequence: CASSVEPNRGGYNEQFF. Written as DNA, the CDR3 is TGTGCCAGCAGCGTAGAACCCAACAGGGGAGGTTACAATGAGCAGTTCTTC.

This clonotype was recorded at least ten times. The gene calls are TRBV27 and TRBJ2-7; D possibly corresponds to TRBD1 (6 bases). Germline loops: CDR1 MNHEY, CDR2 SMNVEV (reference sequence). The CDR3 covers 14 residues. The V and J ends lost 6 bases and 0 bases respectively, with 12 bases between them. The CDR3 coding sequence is TGTGCCAGCAGCATCGGACAGCCCTCCTACGAGCAGTACTTC. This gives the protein CASSIGQPSYEQYF.

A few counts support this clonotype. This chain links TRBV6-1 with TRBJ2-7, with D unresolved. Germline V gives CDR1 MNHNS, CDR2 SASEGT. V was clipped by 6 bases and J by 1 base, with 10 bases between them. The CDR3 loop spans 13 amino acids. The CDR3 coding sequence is TGTGCCAGCAGCTCTCCCTCTTCCTACGAGCAGTACTTC. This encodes CASSSPSSYEQYF.